The clone carrying this T cell receptor (beta chain) was picked up a small number of times. TCRdb analysed the RT-PCR reads with MiXCR anew, one entry per CDR3 protein. The data contain some 150,000 distinct CDR3 sequences, about two fifths of them singletons. This specimen belongs to a study of patients and donors after allogeneic stem cell transplantation. The sequencing sample was made of blood, either unsorted or a sorted T cell fraction (not recorded which). The receptor's source is a human donor who was either an allogeneic HSCT recipient or a stem cell or donor lymphocyte infusion donor (not recorded which). It is not recorded whose cells these are; they may come from a transplant donor.

The CDR3 DNA sequence: TGTGCCAGCAGCTTAGACCCGGCGGGAAACACCATATATTTT. It specifies CASSLDPAGNTIYF. V and J are TRBV7-6 and TRBJ1-3; unclear D gene. Looked up from germline, CDR1 is SGHVS and CDR2 is FNYEAQ. The germline V and J ends were trimmed by 1 base and 4 bases, with 8 bases remaining between them. CDR3 length: 14 amino acids.